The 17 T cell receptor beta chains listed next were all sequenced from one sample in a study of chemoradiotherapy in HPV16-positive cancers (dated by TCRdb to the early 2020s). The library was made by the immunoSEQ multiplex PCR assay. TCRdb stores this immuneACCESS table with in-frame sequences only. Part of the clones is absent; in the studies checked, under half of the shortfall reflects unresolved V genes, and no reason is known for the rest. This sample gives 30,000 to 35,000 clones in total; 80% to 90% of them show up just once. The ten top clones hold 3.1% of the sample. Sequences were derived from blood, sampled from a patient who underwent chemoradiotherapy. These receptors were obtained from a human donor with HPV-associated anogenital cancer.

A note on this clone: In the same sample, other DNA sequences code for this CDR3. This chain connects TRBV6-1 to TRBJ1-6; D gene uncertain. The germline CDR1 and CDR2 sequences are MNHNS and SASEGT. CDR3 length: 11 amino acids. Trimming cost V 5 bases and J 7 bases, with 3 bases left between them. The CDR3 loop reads CASSNNSPLHF. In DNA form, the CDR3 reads TGTGCCAGCAGTAACAATTCACCCCTCCACTTT.

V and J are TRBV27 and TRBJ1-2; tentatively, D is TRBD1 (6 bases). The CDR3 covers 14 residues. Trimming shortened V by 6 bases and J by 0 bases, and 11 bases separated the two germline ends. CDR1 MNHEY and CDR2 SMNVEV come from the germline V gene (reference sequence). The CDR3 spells CASSPTGTNYGYTF. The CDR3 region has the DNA TGTGCCAGCAGCCCAACAGGGACTAACTATGGCTACACCTTC.

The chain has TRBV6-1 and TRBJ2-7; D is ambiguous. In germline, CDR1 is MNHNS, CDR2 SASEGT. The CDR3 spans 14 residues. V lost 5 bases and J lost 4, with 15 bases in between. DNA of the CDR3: TGTGCCAGCAGTCCTTCAGGTTCCCGGTACGAGCAGTACTTC. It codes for CASSPSGSRYEQYF.

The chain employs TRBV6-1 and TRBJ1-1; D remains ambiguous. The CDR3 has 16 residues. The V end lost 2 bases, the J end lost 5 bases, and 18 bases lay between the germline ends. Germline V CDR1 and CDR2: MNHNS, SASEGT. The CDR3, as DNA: TGTGCCAGCAGTGAAAGGAGAAGGACCTATAGGACTGAAGCTTTCTTT. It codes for CASSERRRTYRTEAFF.

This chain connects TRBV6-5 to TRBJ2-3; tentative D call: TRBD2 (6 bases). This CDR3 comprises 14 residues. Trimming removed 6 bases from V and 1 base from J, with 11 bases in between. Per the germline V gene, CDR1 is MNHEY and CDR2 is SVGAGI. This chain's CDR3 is CASSGTYGTDTQYF. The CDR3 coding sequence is TGTGCCAGCAGCGGGACTTACGGCACAGATACGCAGTATTTT.

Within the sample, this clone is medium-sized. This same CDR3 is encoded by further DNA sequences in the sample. CDR3 sequence reads: CASSLAGSGENQPQHF. The CDR3 region has the DNA TGTGCCAGCAGCTTGGCCGGGTCAGGGGAGAATCAGCCCCAGCATTTT. V gene TRBV5-4 combines with J gene TRBJ1-5; weak D call: TRBD1 (6 bases). V dropped 0 bases and J dropped 4 bases, with 14 bases sitting between them. Germline assignment: CDR1 SGHNT and CDR2 YYREEE (reference sequence). The CDR3 spans 16 residues.

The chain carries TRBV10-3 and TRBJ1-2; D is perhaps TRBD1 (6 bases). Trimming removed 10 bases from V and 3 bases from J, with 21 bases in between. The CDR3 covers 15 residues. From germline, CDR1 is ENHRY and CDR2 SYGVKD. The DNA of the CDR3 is TGTGCCACCTCCTCGGGGGCCCGCGTGGACTATGGCTACACCTTC. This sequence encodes CATSSGARVDYGYTF.

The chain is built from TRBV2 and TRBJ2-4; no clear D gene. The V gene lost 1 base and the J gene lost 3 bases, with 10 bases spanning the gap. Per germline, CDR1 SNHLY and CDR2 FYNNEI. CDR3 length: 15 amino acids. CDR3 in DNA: TGTGCCAGCAGTGAAGGGGCCGTAGGCAAAAACATTCAGTACTTC. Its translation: CASSEGAVGKNIQYF.

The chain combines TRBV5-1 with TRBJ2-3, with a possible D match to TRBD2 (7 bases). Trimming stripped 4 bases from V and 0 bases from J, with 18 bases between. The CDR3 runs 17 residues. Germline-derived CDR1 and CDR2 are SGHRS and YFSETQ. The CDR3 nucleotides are TGCGCCAGCAGCCCCGGAGCGGGACAAGTTAGCACAGATACGCAGTATTTT. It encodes CASSPGAGQVSTDTQYF.

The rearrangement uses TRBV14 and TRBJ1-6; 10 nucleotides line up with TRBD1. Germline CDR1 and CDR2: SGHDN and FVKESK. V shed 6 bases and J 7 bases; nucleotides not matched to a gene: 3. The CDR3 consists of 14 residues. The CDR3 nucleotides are TGTGCCAGCAGTCGGGACAGGGGAAATTCACCCCTCCACTTT. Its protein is CASSRDRGNSPLHF.

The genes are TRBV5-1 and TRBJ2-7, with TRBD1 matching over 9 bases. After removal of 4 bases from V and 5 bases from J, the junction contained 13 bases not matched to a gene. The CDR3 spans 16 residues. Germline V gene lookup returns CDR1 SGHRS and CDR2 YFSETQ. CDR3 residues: CASSEEVGQGPNEQYF. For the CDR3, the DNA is TGCGCCAGCAGCGAGGAGGTGGGACAGGGACCCAACGAGCAGTACTTC. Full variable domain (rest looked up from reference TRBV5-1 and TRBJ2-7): KAGVTQTPRYLIKTRGQQVTLSCSPISGHRSVSWYQQTPGQGLQFLFEYFSETQRNKGNFPGRFSGRQFSNSRSEMNVSTLELGDSALYLCASSEEVGQGPNEQYFGPGTRLTVT.

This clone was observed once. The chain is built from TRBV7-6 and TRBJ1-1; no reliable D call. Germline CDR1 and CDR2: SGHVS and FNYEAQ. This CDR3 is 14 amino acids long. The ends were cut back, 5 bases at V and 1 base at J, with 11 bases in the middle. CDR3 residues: CASSPGPSNTEAFF. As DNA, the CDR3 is TGTGCCAGCAGCCCCGGTCCTTCGAACACTGAAGCTTTCTTT.

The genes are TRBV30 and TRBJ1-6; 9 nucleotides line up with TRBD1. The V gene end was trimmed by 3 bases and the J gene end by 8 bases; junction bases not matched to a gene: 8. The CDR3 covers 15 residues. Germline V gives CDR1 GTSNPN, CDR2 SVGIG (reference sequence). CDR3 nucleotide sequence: TGTGCCTGGAGCGGCCCGGGACAGGGAGATTCACCCCTCCACTTT. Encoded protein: CAWSGPGQGDSPLHF.

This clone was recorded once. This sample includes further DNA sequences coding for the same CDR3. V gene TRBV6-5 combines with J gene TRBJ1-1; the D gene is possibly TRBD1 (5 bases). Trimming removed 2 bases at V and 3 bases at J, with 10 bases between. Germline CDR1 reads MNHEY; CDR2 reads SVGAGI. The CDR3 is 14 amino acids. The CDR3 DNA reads TGTGCCAGCAGTTACGGGGGTTTGGACACTGAAGCTTTCTTT. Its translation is CASSYGGLDTEAFF.

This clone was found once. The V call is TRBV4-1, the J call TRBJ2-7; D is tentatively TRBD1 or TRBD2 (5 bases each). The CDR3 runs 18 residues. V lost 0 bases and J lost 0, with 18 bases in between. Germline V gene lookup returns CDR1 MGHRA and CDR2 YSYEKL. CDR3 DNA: TGCGCCAGCAGCCAAGAACTTGTTGGGGGAATAAGCTCCTACGAGCAGTACTTC. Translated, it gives CASSQELVGGISSYEQYF.

The CDR3 spells CASSQGLVGSYNEQFF. As DNA, the CDR3 is TGCGCCAGCAGCCAAGGGCTAGTCGGCTCCTACAATGAGCAGTTCTTC. V is TRBV4-1 and J is TRBJ2-1, with unresolved D. With 1 base removed from V and 0 bases from J, the gap between germline ends came to 10 bases. Germline V gives CDR1 MGHRA, CDR2 YSYEKL. The CDR3 spans 16 residues.

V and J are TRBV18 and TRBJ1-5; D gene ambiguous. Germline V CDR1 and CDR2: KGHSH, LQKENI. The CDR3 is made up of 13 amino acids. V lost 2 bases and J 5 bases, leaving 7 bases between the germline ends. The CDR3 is CASSPRNDQPQHF. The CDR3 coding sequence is TGTGCCAGCTCACCAAGAAACGATCAGCCCCAGCATTTT.